This entry features one TCR beta chain sequence. Clones were read by immunoSEQ multiplex PCR, and TCRdb kept only the in-frame ones, dropping some. The sample consists of roughly 140,000 clones, 81% of them appearing once. The source of the sample is a study of blood T cell repertoires in COVID-19. Overall study context: T cells, B-cell-depleted T cells, or PBMCs supplied cDNA or gDNA.

V dropped 8 bases and J dropped 4 bases, with 12 bases sitting between them. In germline, CDR1 is LGHDT, CDR2 YNNKEL (reference sequence). The CDR3 totals 13 residues. The J gene is TRBJ1-5, the V gene TRBV3-1 (or the pseudogene TRBV3-2); weak D call: TRBD1 (6 bases). The origin of this receptor is a human donor in a cohort sampled during active COVID-19. Sequenced material: peripheral blood. CDR3 sequence (DNA): TGTGCCAGCGGGGGACACAGAAATCAGCCCCAGCATTTT. This sequence encodes CASGGHRNQPQHF.